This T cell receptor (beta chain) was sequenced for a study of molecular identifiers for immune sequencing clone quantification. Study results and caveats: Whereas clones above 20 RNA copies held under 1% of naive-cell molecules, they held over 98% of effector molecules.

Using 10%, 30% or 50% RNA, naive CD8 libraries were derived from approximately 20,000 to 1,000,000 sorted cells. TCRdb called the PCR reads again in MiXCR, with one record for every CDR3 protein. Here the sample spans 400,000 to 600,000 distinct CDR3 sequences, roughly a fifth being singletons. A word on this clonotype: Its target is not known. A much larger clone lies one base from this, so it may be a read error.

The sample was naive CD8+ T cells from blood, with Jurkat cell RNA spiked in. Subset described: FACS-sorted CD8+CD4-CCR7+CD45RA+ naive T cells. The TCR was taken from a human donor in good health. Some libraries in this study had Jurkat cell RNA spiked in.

Here the CDR3 DNA reads TGTGCCAGTAGTGCGGCAGGGGGCTACACTGGAGCTTTCTTT. It codes for CASSAAGGYTGAFF. J is TRBJ1-1 and V is TRBV19, with 8 bases aligning to TRBD1. Germline-derived CDR1 and CDR2 are LNHDA and SQIVND (reference sequence). The CDR3 sequence is 14 residues long.